This is a list of T cell receptor beta chains from one sample in a study of T cell responses to AZD1222 COVID-19 vaccine. Clones were read by immunoSEQ multiplex PCR, and TCRdb kept only the in-frame ones, dropping some. The profile shows approximately 90,000 clones, around nine tenths of them singletons. Material: peripheral blood, obtained on day 0 of AZD1222 vaccination. These TCRs come from an adult in good health. CDR3s include the opening cysteine and the closing phenylalanine or tryptophan. A D gene is named only where the DNA matches it firmly. Only part of the rows carry a size: once, few, many, or a class if the clone is expanded.

TRBV30,once,NA,TRBJ2-5,CASKDSQETQYF,TGTGCCTCCAAGGACAGCCAAGAGACCCAGTACTTC
TRBV6-1,once,NA,TRBJ2-1,CASSEAPGRGLGVQFF,TGTGCCAGCAGTGAAGCGCCAGGGAGAGGGCTAGGGGTACAGTTCTTC
TRBV6-6,NA,TRBD1,TRBJ1-1,CATLGTGVDTEAFF,TGTGCCACCCTTGGAACAGGGGTTGACACTGAAGCTTTCTTT
TRBV5-1,NA,TRBD2,TRBJ2-4,CASSLGISGGTAKNIQYF,TGCGCCAGCAGCTTGGGTATTAGCGGGGGGACGGCCAAAAACATTCAGTACTTC
TRBV30,NA,NA,TRBJ2-2,CAWSVPDRNTGELFF,TGTGCCTGGAGTGTACCGGACAGAAACACCGGGGAGCTGTTTTTT
TRBV12-3/TRBV12-4,NA,NA,TRBJ1-2,CASRKEINYGYTF,TGTGCCAGCAGAAAAGAGATCAACTATGGCTACACCTTC
TRBV7-2,NA,NA,TRBJ1-5,CASRYRGYSNQPQHF,TGTGCCAGCAGATACCGAGGATATAGCAATCAGCCCCAGCATTTT
TRBV6-1,NA,NA,TRBJ2-5,CASSEHRRTARTQYF,TGTGCCAGCAGTGAGCACCGACGAACAGCGAGGACCCAGTACTTC
TRBV25-1,NA,NA,TRBJ1-1,CASRKGLRNTEAFF,TGTGCCAGCAGGAAGGGGTTGAGGAACACTGAAGCTTTCTTT
TRBV6-5,NA,NA,TRBJ1-1,CASSQFSLRVTEAFF,TGTGCCAGCAGCCAGTTTTCCCTGAGGGTTACTGAAGCTTTCTTT
TRBV28,once,NA,TRBJ1-6,CASSLSTQGMDSPLHF,TGTGCCAGCAGTTTATCCACACAGGGTATGGATTCACCCCTCCACTTT
TRBV13,NA,TRBD1,TRBJ2-7,CASRTKGASYEQYF,TGTGCCAGCAGGACCAAGGGGGCGTCCTACGAGCAGTACTTC
TRBV7-9,NA,TRBD1,TRBJ2-1,CASSGRTGAHLTYNEQFF,TGTGCCAGCAGCGGGCGGACAGGGGCCCATCTCACCTACAATGAGCAGTTCTTC
TRBV7-6,few,TRBD1,TRBJ2-5,CASSSQTGGGETQYF,TGTGCCAGCAGCTCCCAGACAGGGGGTGGGGAGACCCAGTACTTC
TRBV4-1,NA,NA,TRBJ2-6,CASSQASFRTSLRTSGANVLTF,TGCGCCAGCAGCCAAGCCTCATTCCGAACATCTCTAAGGACCTCTGGGGCCAACGTCCTGACTTTC
TRBV11-2,NA,NA,TRBJ2-3,CASSSRGGPPSTDTQYF,TGTGCCAGCAGCTCTCGTGGCGGGCCGCCTTCCACAGATACGCAGTATTTT
TRBV6-1,NA,NA,TRBJ2-4,CASSEIHDIQYF,TGTGCCAGCAGTGAAATACATGACATTCAGTACTTC
TRBV5-1,NA,TRBD1,TRBJ1-4,CASSLNLGQTNEKLFF,TGCGCCAGCAGCTTGAATCTGGGACAGACTAATGAAAAACTGTTTTTT
TRBV6-5,NA,NA,TRBJ2-3,CASKRAGPTDTQYF,TGTGCCAGCAAACGAGCGGGTCCCACAGATACGCAGTATTTT
TRBV6-4,few,TRBD2,TRBJ2-1,CASSDSGGYNEQFF,TGTGCCAGCAGTGACAGCGGGGGCTACAATGAGCAGTTCTTC
TRBV7-3,once,TRBD2,TRBJ2-1,CASSLTGLAGDYRQFF,TGTGCCAGCAGCTTAACGGGACTAGCGGGAGACTACAGGCAGTTCTTC
TRBV6-5,NA,TRBD1,TRBJ2-7,CASRGTGRSYEQYF,TGTGCCAGCAGGGGGACAGGGAGATCCTACGAGCAGTACTTC
TRBV19,once,TRBD2,TRBJ2-1,CASSPLAGSYNEQFF,TGTGCCAGTAGTCCCCTAGCGGGCTCCTACAATGAGCAGTTCTTC
TRBV24-1,NA,TRBD2,TRBJ2-3,CATSDRTSPSTDTQYF,TGTGCCACCAGTGATCGGACTAGTCCTAGCACAGATACGCAGTATTTT
TRBV11-2,NA,NA,TRBJ2-1,CASSLAGLQFF,TGTGCCAGCAGCTTGGCAGGGTTACAGTTCTTC
TRBV5-8,NA,NA,TRBJ1-5,CASSHGGSSNQPQHF,TGTGCCAGCAGCCACGGAGGCAGTAGCAATCAGCCCCAGCATTTT
TRBV11-2,NA,NA,TRBJ1-1,CASLRGSAEAFF,TGTGCCAGCCTACGGGGGTCCGCTGAAGCTTTCTTT
TRBV19,once,NA,TRBJ1-6,CASSTQGTANSPLHF,TGTGCCAGTAGTACCCAAGGGACCGCCAATTCACCCCTCCACTTT
TRBV19,NA,NA,TRBJ1-1,CASSLEGTEAFF,TGTGCCAGTAGCTTAGAAGGCACTGAAGCTTTCTTT
TRBV2,NA,TRBD2,TRBJ2-3,CASREGRERDTQYF,TGTGCCAGCAGGGAAGGGAGGGAACGAGATACGCAGTATTTT
TRBV20-1,NA,NA,TRBJ1-1,CSASKGNTEAFF,TGCAGTGCCAGTAAGGGGAACACTGAAGCTTTCTTT
TRBV5-4,NA,TRBD2,TRBJ2-7,CASSLSGGTFEEQYF,TGTGCCAGCAGCTTAAGCGGGGGGACATTCGAAGAGCAGTACTTC
TRBV5-1,once,TRBD2,TRBJ2-3,CASSLGWTSDTDTQYF,TGCGCCAGCAGCTTGGGTTGGACTAGCGACACAGATACGCAGTATTTT
TRBV29-1,NA,NA,TRBJ1-1,CSAAVGRRYTEAFF,TGCAGCGCCGCGGTGGGCAGGAGGTACACTGAAGCTTTCTTT
TRBV2,NA,NA,TRBJ1-1,CASDGEAAEAFF,TGTGCCAGCGACGGGGAAGCGGCTGAAGCTTTCTTT
TRBV6-5,NA,NA,TRBJ2-5,CASSYSSGRETQYF,TGTGCCAGCAGTTACTCTTCGGGGCGGGAGACCCAGTACTTC